This T cell receptor beta chain came from a study of cytomegalovirus exposure and HLA in healthy donors. Study-wide points: In vitro, a few CMV-associated chains proved specific for CMV antigens. V- and J-gene trimming in TCR beta was tied to a missense DCLRE1C variant by an analysis performed later. According to the study, roughly 160 TCR beta chains were cytomegalovirus-associated.

Trimming at V came to 4 bases and at J to 2 bases, leaving 4 bases not matched to a gene. CDR1 is SEHNR, CDR2 FQNEAQ, per germline (reference sequence). This CDR3 has 14 amino acids. Concerning this clone itself: Its antigen is as yet unknown.

PCR was performed using 60 Vbeta and 13 Jbeta primers. Clones were sequenced by immunoSEQ multiplex PCR, and TCRdb holds only the in-frame ones, with some missing. The sample has 100,000 to 150,000 clones, 65% to 80% seen once; the top ten hold 2.7%. The chain uses TRBV7-9 and TRBJ2-7, with 8 bases fitting TRBD2. The receptor comes from a woman between 40 and 50 years old in good health and CMV-seropositive. Sequencing was done on a sample of PBMCs. For the CDR3, the DNA is TGTGCCAGCAGCTCCCTGGGACTAGCCTACGAGCAGTACTTC. As protein: CASSSLGLAYEQYF.